This entry lists 2 T cell receptor beta chains sequenced from one sample in a study of T cell responses to AZD1222 COVID-19 vaccine. TCRdb's table, derived via immunoSEQ multiplex PCR, lists solely in-frame clones and lacks some. The sample includes about 42,000 clones, roughly 84% of them seen just once. This sample comprised peripheral blood, obtained 28 days after the second AZD1222 dose. These receptors all come from an adult who received the AZD1222 COVID-19 vaccine.

This clone showed up just once. The gene calls are TRBV6-5 and TRBJ1-2, with D possibly being TRBD1 (5 bases). Germline V gene lookup returns CDR1 MNHEY and CDR2 SVGAGI. With 8 bases removed from V and 6 bases from J, the gap between germline ends came to 16 bases. The CDR3 covers 13 residues. CDR3 protein: CASGGWERDGYTF. The DNA for the CDR3 is TGTGCCAGCGGGGGGTGGGAACGAGATGGCTACACCTTC.

This chain links TRBV18 with TRBJ1-6; 8 bases are a match to TRBD1. V lost 0 bases, J lost 10 bases, and 8 bases stayed unmatched. This CDR3 contains 16 residues. Per germline, CDR1 KGHSH and CDR2 LQKENI. For the CDR3, the DNA is TGTGCCAGCTCACCACCTTTTGACAGGGGTAGATCACCCCTCCACTTT. As protein: CASSPPFDRGRSPLHF.